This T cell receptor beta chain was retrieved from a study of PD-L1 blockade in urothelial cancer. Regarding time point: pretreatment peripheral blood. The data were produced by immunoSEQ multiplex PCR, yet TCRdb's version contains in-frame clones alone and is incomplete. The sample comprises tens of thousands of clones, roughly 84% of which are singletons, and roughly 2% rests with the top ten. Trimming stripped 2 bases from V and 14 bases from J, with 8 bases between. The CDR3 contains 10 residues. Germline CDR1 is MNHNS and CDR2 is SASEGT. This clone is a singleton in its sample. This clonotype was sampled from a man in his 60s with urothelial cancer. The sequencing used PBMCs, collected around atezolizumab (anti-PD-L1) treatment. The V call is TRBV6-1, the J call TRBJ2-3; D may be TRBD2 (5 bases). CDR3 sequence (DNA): TGTGCCAGCAGTGAACAGCGGTCGTATTTT. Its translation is CASSEQRSYF.